This TCR beta chain emerged from a study of radiotherapy plus CTLA-4 blockade in lung cancer. Study-level points and caveats: TCR clones originating in tumors grew in number in blood after radiotherapy plus ipilimumab. Early blood T cell clone dynamics reportedly forecast response best, with interferon-beta.

Assay: immunoSEQ multiplex PCR; the TCRdb copy retains only in-frame clones and omits some. Seen here are 28,000 or so clones, almost 80% observed once, and the top ten hold 6.5% to 8.5%. Per germline, CDR1 MGHDK and CDR2 SYGVNS. The CDR3 length is 15 residues. The germline V and J ends were trimmed by 6 bases and 5 bases, with 18 bases remaining between them. Comment on this clone: Its antigen remains unidentified.

The rearrangement links TRBV25-1 to TRBJ2-3; D gene ambiguous. Material: peripheral blood, obtained from a patient treated with radiotherapy plus ipilimumab. The sequence derives from a human donor with non-small cell lung cancer who had stable disease on radiotherapy plus ipilimumab. This CDR3 reads CASRGTQRREDTQYF. Here the CDR3 DNA reads TGTGCCAGCAGGGGAACTCAACGCCGTGAAGATACGCAGTATTTT.